This T cell receptor (beta chain) emerged from a study of blood T cell repertoires in COVID-19. Study overall: Specimens from acute and convalescent COVID-19 originated in the United States, Italy and Spain. Sources were T cells, B-cell-depleted T cells, or PBMCs; the material itself was cDNA or gDNA.

Trimming cost V 4 bases and J 7 bases, with 19 bases left between them. This CDR3 is 16 amino acids long. Germline lookup yields CDR1 SEHNR and CDR2 FQNEAQ (reference sequence). In the authors' methods: Reference gene primer amplification gave nucleated cell count estimates. Produced via immunoSEQ multiplex PCR; TCRdb's table is partial and in-frame only. V and J calls plus clone size are reproduced from that table; the DNA served to infer D and trimming. This table holds fewer than 150,000 clones, about nine tenths found once. The sequencing sample was made of peripheral blood. The chain employs TRBV7-9 and TRBJ1-4; D is possibly TRBD1 (6 bases). The clonotype originates from a human donor in a cohort sampled during active COVID-19. CDR3 sequence reads: CASSSLRTDDSEKLFF. Written as DNA, the CDR3 is TGTGCCAGCAGCTCCCTCAGGACAGACGATTCTGAAAAACTGTTTTTT.